One sample yielded the 27 T cell receptor beta chains listed below, sequenced in a study of radiotherapy plus CTLA-4 blockade in lung cancer. Clones were sequenced by immunoSEQ multiplex PCR, and TCRdb holds only the in-frame ones, with some missing. This table has about 84,000 clones, 72% appearing once. The sequenced sample was peripheral blood, obtained from a patient treated with radiotherapy plus ipilimumab. Every receptor here comes from a human donor with non-small cell lung cancer that progressed on radiotherapy plus ipilimumab.

CDR3 sequence reads: CASSQDQQGGGAFF. The CDR3 DNA is TGCGCCAGCAGCCAAGACCAACAGGGCGGGGGAGCTTTCTTT. The chain is built from TRBV4-3 and TRBJ1-1; D possibly corresponds to TRBD1 (6 bases). This CDR3 comprises 14 residues. The germline V gene encodes CDR1 LGHNA and CDR2 YSLEER. Trimming stripped 0 bases from V and 10 bases from J, with 15 bases between.

The CDR3 DNA follows: TGCGCCAGCAGCTTGGCGGCGACTAGCGGGAGGGCCAGAGAGACCCAGTACTTC. Its protein is CASSLAATSGRARETQYF. The V gene is TRBV5-1, the J gene TRBJ2-5, with 14 nucleotides matching TRBD2. Trimming cost V 0 bases and J 4 bases; bases outside gene matches: 8. The CDR3 consists of 18 residues. Germline V lookup: CDR1 SGHRS, CDR2 YFSETQ.

The DNA for the CDR3 is TGTGCCAGCAGCGCCGGGGGCTACACCTTC. Its protein is CASSAGGYTF. This rearrangement joins TRBV6-5 to TRBJ1-2; D unresolved. The V end lost 6 bases, the J end lost 8 bases, and 7 bases lay between the germline ends. Germline CDR1 reads MNHEY; CDR2 reads SVGAGI. The CDR3 extends over 10 amino acids.

V is TRBV5-1 and J is TRBJ1-4, with a possible D match to TRBD1 (5 bases). V was pared by 4 bases and J by 3 bases, with 10 bases between. The CDR3 totals 14 residues. Germline V gene lookup returns CDR1 SGHRS and CDR2 YFSETQ. The DNA of the CDR3 is TGCGCCAGCAGCACGGGACTCCCTAATGAAAAACTGTTTTTT. Protein product: CASSTGLPNEKLFF.

The chain recombines TRBV27 with TRBJ2-1; possible D gene TRBD1, 6 bases. V was cut by 5 bases and J by 8 bases, with 13 bases left in between. The CDR3 is 13 amino acids. Per the germline V gene, CDR1 is MNHEY and CDR2 is SMNVEV (reference sequence). CDR3 residues: CASSGGSSHEQFF. The DNA of the CDR3 is TGTGCCAGCAGTGGGGGCTCCTCGCATGAGCAGTTCTTC.

This clone was detected only a few times. This chain joins TRBV6-6 and TRBJ2-1; possibly TRBD1 or TRBD2 for D (5 bases each). Trimming took 4 bases from V and 2 from J, leaving 12 bases between them. The CDR3 sequence is 15 residues long. The germline V gene encodes CDR1 MNHNY and CDR2 SVGAGI (reference sequence). The DNA of the CDR3 is TGTGCCAGCAGTTTGGAGGTGGGGGCCTACAATGAGCAGTTCTTC. It codes for CASSLEVGAYNEQFF.

V usage is TRBV18 and J usage is TRBJ1-2, with TRBD1 identical over 8 bases. In germline, CDR1 is KGHSH, CDR2 LQKENI. The CDR3 is 12 amino acids. Trimming took 8 bases from V and 6 from J; bases not matched to a gene: 5. The CDR3, as DNA: TGTGCCAGCCCTCTACAGGGGGATGGCTACACCTTC. It is translated as CASPLQGDGYTF.

This clone turned up a few times. The J gene is TRBJ1-2, the V gene TRBV6-6, with 7 bases aligning to TRBD1. There are 13 residues in the CDR3. With V trimmed by 2 bases and J by 6 bases, 3 bases remained unmatched. CDR1 is MNHNY and CDR2 is SVGAGI in the germline V gene (reference sequence). CDR3: CASSYGTVDGYTF. In DNA, the CDR3 is TGTGCCAGCAGTTACGGGACAGTGGATGGCTACACCTTC.

This clone was picked up a small number of times. The chain links TRBV27 to TRBJ1-2; TRBD1 matches at 10 bases. This CDR3 spans 14 amino acids. The V and J ends lost 7 bases and 4 bases, in that order; junction bases with no gene match: 6. Germline loops: CDR1 MNHEY, CDR2 SMNVEV (reference sequence). CDR3 DNA sequence: TGTGCCAGCACAACCCGACAGGGGGCCTATGGCTACACCTTC. The encoded protein is CASTTRQGAYGYTF.

The rearrangement uses TRBV9 and TRBJ2-1; unclear D gene. Per germline, CDR1 SGDLS and CDR2 YYNGEE. The CDR3 consists of 13 residues. V was cut by 0 bases and J by 7 bases, with 8 bases left in between. The CDR3 reads CASSVDHKNEQFF. CDR3 sequence (DNA): TGTGCCAGCAGCGTAGATCATAAGAATGAGCAGTTCTTC.

This clone appeared a single time. This chain links TRBV11-2 with TRBJ2-7, with 7 bases aligning to TRBD1. The CDR3 is made up of 14 amino acids. Germline-derived CDR1 and CDR2 are SGHAT and FQNNGV. Trimming removed 5 bases from V and 2 bases from J; junction bases left unmatched: 6. This CDR3 reads CASSRTGSAYEQYF. The CDR3 DNA reads as TGTGCCAGCAGCCGGACAGGCTCAGCCTACGAGCAGTACTTC.

This chain uses TRBV5-1 with TRBJ2-2, with 8 bases lining up with TRBD1. Looked up from germline, CDR1 is SGHRS and CDR2 is YFSETQ. This CDR3 is 13 amino acids long. Trimming at V came to 4 bases and at J to 7 bases, leaving 3 bases not matched to a gene. The CDR3: CASSDRGLGELFF. DNA for the CDR3: TGCGCCAGCAGCGACAGGGGACTCGGGGAGCTGTTTTTT.

The chain uses TRBV7-2 and TRBJ2-7; a possible D gene is TRBD1 (6 bases). Germline values: CDR1 SGHTA, CDR2 FQGNSA. V lost 6 bases to trimming and J lost 2 bases, with 14 bases between them. This CDR3 spans 14 amino acids. The CDR3 DNA reads as TGTGCCAGCAGTACATCCTGGACAGCCTACGAGCAGTACTTC. Protein sequence: CASSTSWTAYEQYF.

The chain couples TRBV10-1 to TRBJ2-2; no clear D. The CDR3 totals 13 residues. Germline V gene data show CDR1 as WNHNN and CDR2 as SYGVQD (reference sequence). Trimming removed 2 bases from V and 8 bases from J, with 9 bases in between. CDR3 sequence: CASSEVAEGELFF. The CDR3 nucleotides are TGCGCCAGCAGTGAGGTAGCCGAGGGGGAGCTGTTTTTT.

The chain links TRBV7-9 to TRBJ1-4; D is undetermined. There are 15 residues in the CDR3. The V end lost 4 bases, the J end lost 7 bases, and 16 bases lay between the germline ends. CDR1 and CDR2 from the germline V gene are SEHNR and FQNEAQ (reference sequence). The CDR3 DNA reads as TGTGCCAGCAGCTCACCTGGCGGTTCGCGTGAAAAACTGTTTTTT. Protein sequence: CASSSPGGSREKLFF.

The V and J genes are TRBV19 and TRBJ1-5; 9 nucleotides line up with TRBD1. Trimming cost V 7 bases and J 8 bases; bases outside gene matches: 6. The CDR3 contains 13 residues. The germline V gene encodes CDR1 LNHDA and CDR2 SQIVND (reference sequence). CDR3 amino acids: CASNTGGAEPQHF. The CDR3 DNA reads as TGTGCCAGTAATACAGGGGGCGCAGAGCCCCAGCATTTT. Combining the CDR3 with reference TRBV19 and TRBJ1-5 gives the whole variable domain DGGITQSPKYLFRKEGQNVTLSCEQNLNHDAMYWYRQDPGQGLRLIYYSQIVNDFQKGDIAEGYSVSREKKESFPLTVTSAQKNPTAFYLCASNTGGAEPQHFGDGTRLSIL.

The gene calls are TRBV28 and TRBJ1-1; D remains unclear. This CDR3 region has 14 residues. V was cut by 2 bases and J by 1 base, with 8 bases left in between. Looked up from germline, CDR1 is MDHEN and CDR2 is SYDVKM. The CDR3 is CASSLGRGNTEAFF. CDR3 nucleotides: TGTGCCAGCAGTTTAGGACGTGGGAACACTGAAGCTTTCTTT.

As to this clone: The sample carries other DNA sequences with the same CDR3. The chain combines TRBV6-5 with TRBJ2-7; 10 bases match TRBD1. The CDR3 is 14 residues long. Per germline, CDR1 MNHEY and CDR2 SVGAGI. The V gene end was trimmed by 0 bases and the J gene end by 4 bases; junction bases not matched to a gene: 0. The CDR3 sequence is CASSYSDRGYEQYF. CDR3 DNA: TGTGCCAGCAGTTACTCGGACAGGGGGTACGAGCAGTACTTC.

A few counts support this clone. The chain uses TRBV30 and TRBJ1-1, with D uncertain. Trimming took off 5 bases at V and 1 base at J, with 5 bases between the two ends. Germline lookup yields CDR1 GTSNPN and CDR2 SVGIG (reference sequence). This CDR3 spans 11 amino acids. The chain's CDR3 is CAWGKNTEAFF. The CDR3 nucleotides are TGTGCCTGGGGAAAGAACACTGAAGCTTTCTTT.

The chain employs TRBV15 and TRBJ2-3, with TRBD1 matching 11 bases. Germline V lookup: CDR1 LNHNV, CDR2 YYDKDF (reference sequence). This CDR3 has 15 residues. V lost 0 bases to trimming and J lost 13 bases; unmatched junction nucleotides: 9. The CDR3 DNA reads as TGTGCCACCAGCAGAGATAAGGGGGACAGGGGGGCCAAGTATTTT. Amino acids: CATSRDKGDRGAKYF.

This chain links TRBV7-2 with TRBJ2-2; tentatively, D is TRBD2 (7 bases). This CDR3 spans 17 amino acids. The ends were cut back, 6 bases at V and 4 bases at J, with 21 bases in the middle. Germline CDR1 is SGHTA and CDR2 is FQGNSA. The DNA for the CDR3 is TGTGCCAGCAGTCTGGCCCAGACGGGGGGCTCCACCGGGGAGCTGTTTTTT. Protein sequence: CASSLAQTGGSTGELFF. The full variable domain, rest sourced from reference TRBV7-2 and TRBJ2-2, is GAGVSQSPSNKVTEKGKDVELRCDPISGHTALYWYRQSLGQGLEFLIYFQGNSAPDKSGLPSDRFSAERTGGSVSTLTIQRTQQEDSAVYLCASSLAQTGGSTGELFFGEGSRLTVL.

This clone was seen just once. CDR3 loop: CASSFNPAGVGTDTQYF. The CDR3, as DNA: TGTGCCAGCAGCTTTAACCCGGCAGGGGTTGGCACAGATACGCAGTATTTT. The V gene is TRBV5-5, the J gene TRBJ2-3, with D perhaps matching TRBD1 (6 bases). The CDR3 consists of 17 residues. CDR1 is SGHKS, CDR2 YYEKEE, per germline (reference sequence). V lost 2 bases to trimming and J lost 1 base, with 17 bases between them.

The chain has TRBV5-1 and TRBJ2-1; a weak D match, TRBD2 (6 bases). CDR3 length: 15 amino acids. V was shortened by 5 bases and J by 0 bases, with 12 bases between the two germline ends. Germline V gene sequence: CDR1 SGHRS, CDR2 YFSETQ. DNA of the CDR3: TGCGCCAGCAGTCGTGACGGGAGCTCCTACAATGAGCAGTTCTTC. Translated: CASSRDGSSYNEQFF.

V is TRBV6-5 and J is TRBJ1-1; D unresolved. Germline values: CDR1 MNHEY, CDR2 SVGAGI. V shed 5 bases and J shed 4 bases, with 17 bases lying between them. The length of the CDR3 is 15 residues. The CDR3 here is CASSPSTWRSTEAFF. Here the CDR3 DNA reads TGTGCCAGCAGTCCCTCGACCTGGAGGTCCACTGAAGCTTTCTTT.

Only a few counts were recorded for this clone. The genes are TRBV18 and TRBJ2-5; possibly TRBD2 for D (5 bases). The germline V gene has CDR1 KGHSH and CDR2 LQKENI. The ends were cut back, 3 bases at V and 2 bases at J, with 10 bases in the middle. The CDR3 length is 14 residues. In DNA, the CDR3 is TGTGCCAGCTCACCGACCGGGATGCAAGAGACCCAGTACTTC. This gives the protein CASSPTGMQETQYF.

The chain couples TRBV6-1 to TRBJ2-5; TRBD2 matches 7 bases. CDR1 MNHNS and CDR2 SASEGT come from the germline V gene. The CDR3 length is 15 residues. The V and J ends lost 5 bases and 5 bases, in that order; junction bases with no gene match: 11. The CDR3 loop is CASSFSGPPGETQYF. The CDR3 DNA follows: TGTGCCAGCAGTTTTAGCGGGCCCCCGGGGGAGACCCAGTACTTC.

V and J are TRBV6-5 and TRBJ1-2, with D perhaps TRBD1 (5 bases). This CDR3 is built from 13 residues. Germline V gene data show CDR1 as MNHEY and CDR2 as SVGAGI. Trimming removed 2 bases from V and 6 bases from J, with 10 bases in between. This chain's CDR3 is CASSYGGADGYTF. In DNA form, the CDR3 reads TGTGCCAGCAGTTACGGAGGGGCAGATGGCTACACCTTC.